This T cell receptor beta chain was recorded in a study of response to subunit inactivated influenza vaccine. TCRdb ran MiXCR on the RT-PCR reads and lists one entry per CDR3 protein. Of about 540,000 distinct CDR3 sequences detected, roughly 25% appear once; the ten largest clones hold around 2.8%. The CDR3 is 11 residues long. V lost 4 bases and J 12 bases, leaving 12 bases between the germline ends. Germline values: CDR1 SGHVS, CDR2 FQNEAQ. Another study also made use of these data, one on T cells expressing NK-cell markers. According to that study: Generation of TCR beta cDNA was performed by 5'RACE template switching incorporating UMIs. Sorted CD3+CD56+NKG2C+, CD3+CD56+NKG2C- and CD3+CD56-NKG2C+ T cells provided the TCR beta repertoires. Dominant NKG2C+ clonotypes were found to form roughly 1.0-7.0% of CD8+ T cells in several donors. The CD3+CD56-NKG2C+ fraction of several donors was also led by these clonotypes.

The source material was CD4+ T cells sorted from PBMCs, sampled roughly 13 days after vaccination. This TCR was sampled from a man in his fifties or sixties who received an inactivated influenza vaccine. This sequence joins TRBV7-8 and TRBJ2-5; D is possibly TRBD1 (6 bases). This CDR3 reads CASSSGQPKYF. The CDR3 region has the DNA TGTGCCAGCAGCTCCGGACAGCCAAAGTACTTC.